This is a list of T cell receptor beta chains from one sample in a study of cytomegalovirus exposure and HLA in healthy donors. Clones were read by immunoSEQ multiplex PCR, and TCRdb kept only the in-frame ones, dropping some. Of approximately 100,000 clones detected, around three quarters appear once; the ten largest clones hold about 5%. Material: PBMCs. These receptor sequences come from a female donor in good health and CMV-seropositive. The CDR3 runs from the conserved cysteine through the conserved F or W. Fields, in order: clone size, CDR3 length, J gene, V gene, D gene, CDR3 protein, CDR3 DNA. A D gene is named only where the DNA matches it firmly. The size entry is marked missing in some rows and otherwise reads once, few, many or a size class.

-,14,TRBJ2-7,TRBV6-6,TRBD1,CASKPGQESREQYF,TGTGCCAGCAAACCGGGACAGGAATCTCGCGAGCAGTACTTC
-,16,TRBJ1-3,TRBV9,-,CASSAGGADSGNTIYF,TGTGCCAGCAGCGCCGGAGGGGCCGACTCTGGAAACACCATATATTTT
-,14,TRBJ1-5,TRBV28,-,CASSSIQALEPQHF,TGTGCCAGCAGTTCGATACAGGCTCTTGAGCCCCAGCATTTT
-,15,TRBJ2-3,TRBV5-4,TRBD2,CASSFIAGRTDTQYF,TGTGCCAGCAGTTTCATAGCGGGGCGCACAGATACGCAGTATTTT
-,12,TRBJ2-7,TRBV5-4,TRBD2,CASSLGGGEQYF,TGTGCCAGCAGCCTCGGCGGGGGCGAGCAGTACTTC
-,17,TRBJ2-7,TRBV7-9,TRBD1,CASSYNLGQGSSYEQYF,TGTGCCAGCAGCTATAACTTGGGACAGGGGTCCTCCTACGAGCAGTACTTC
-,16,TRBJ2-2,TRBV2,TRBD2,CASTSGGGANTGELFF,TGTGCCAGCACCAGCGGGGGGGGCGCGAACACCGGGGAGCTGTTTTTT
-,15,TRBJ2-7,TRBV7-8,TRBD1,CASSSKRGQGNEQYF,TGTGCCAGCAGCTCCAAGCGGGGACAGGGAAATGAGCAGTACTTC
few,14,TRBJ2-7,TRBV28,TRBD1,CASRLTGTNYEQYF,TGTGCCAGCAGACTGACAGGGACCAACTACGAGCAGTACTTC
-,11,TRBJ2-7,TRBV20-1,TRBD2,CSAPVAGGVWF,TGCAGTGCCCCTGTAGCGGGAGGGGTATGGTTC
-,15,TRBJ2-1,TRBV14,-,CASSRRQLGYNEQFF,TGTGCCAGCAGCCGTCGACAGCTTGGTTACAATGAGCAGTTCTTC
-,14,TRBJ2-7,TRBV5-1,TRBD1,CASSTDRAAYEQYF,TGCGCCAGCTCAACCGACAGGGCCGCCTACGAGCAGTACTTC
-,16,TRBJ2-7,TRBV4-1,TRBD1,CASSQDVTGTVYEQYF,TGCGCCAGCAGCCAGGACGTTACCGGGACAGTCTACGAGCAGTACTTC
few,14,TRBJ1-5,TRBV4-1,-,CASSQEARDQPQHF,TGCGCCAGCAGCCAAGAGGCTCGGGATCAGCCCCAGCATTTT
-,20,TRBJ1-2,TRBV18,-,CASSPVGLNAGMGSNYGYTF,TGTGCCAGCTCACCGGTGGGGCTGAATGCAGGGATGGGTAGTAACTATGGCTACACCTTC
-,15,TRBJ1-4,TRBV5-1,TRBD1,CASSQGTGGNEKLFF,TGCGCCAGCAGCCAAGGGACAGGGGGTAATGAAAAACTGTTTTTT
-,12,TRBJ2-2,TRBV11-3,-,CASSSYTGELFF,TGTGCCAGCAGTTCATACACCGGGGAGCTGTTTTTT
once,13,TRBJ1-2,TRBV29-1,TRBD1,CSVERDRGYGYTF,TGCAGCGTTGAACGGGACAGGGGGTACGGCTACACCTTC
-,12,TRBJ1-5,TRBV30,TRBD1,CAWSPQGEPQHF,TGTGCCTGGAGTCCCCAGGGGGAGCCCCAGCATTTT
-,16,TRBJ2-1,TRBV7-9,TRBD1,CASSSTGGKSYNEQFF,TGTGCCAGCAGTTCTACAGGGGGCAAGTCCTACAATGAGCAGTTCTTC
-,14,TRBJ2-3,TRBV19,-,CASNRGATADTQYF,TGTGCCAGTAATCGCGGGGCCACCGCAGATACGCAGTATTTT
-,13,TRBJ1-4,TRBV27,-,CASSLTVGEKLFF,TGTGCCAGCAGTTTAACAGTAGGCGAAAAACTGTTTTTT
-,15,TRBJ2-1,TRBV30,TRBD2,CAWSVGLAGTNEQFF,TGTGCCTGGAGTGTTGGACTAGCGGGAACCAATGAGCAGTTCTTC
-,15,TRBJ1-2,TRBV10-3,-,CAISEGWADRYGYTF,TGTGCCATCAGTGAAGGGTGGGCAGACAGATATGGCTACACCTTC
-,13,TRBJ2-3,TRBV6-1,-,CASQETATDTQYF,TGTGCCAGCCAAGAGACAGCCACAGATACGCAGTATTTT
few,14,TRBJ1-2,TRBV7-8,-,CASDRLGGDYGYTF,TGTGCCAGCGACCGACTTGGGGGGGACTATGGCTACACCTTC
-,14,TRBJ2-2,TRBV6-1,-,CASILTLSTGELFF,TGTGCCAGCATACTAACGCTGTCCACCGGGGAGCTGTTTTTT
-,15,TRBJ1-1,TRBV6-5,TRBD1,CASSRGDRGRTEAFF,TGTGCCAGCAGTAGAGGAGACAGGGGGCGAACTGAAGCTTTCTTT
-,14,TRBJ1-2,TRBV28,TRBD1,CASKGGQGAQGYTF,TGTGCCAGCAAAGGGGGACAGGGGGCGCAGGGCTACACCTTC
-,15,TRBJ1-1,TRBV4-1,-,CASSSPTAGYTEAFF,TGCGCCAGCAGCTCTCCGACAGCGGGTTACACTGAAGCTTTCTTT
-,15,TRBJ2-1,TRBV6-5,-,CASRMGQGSYNEQFF,TGTGCCAGCAGGATGGGCCAGGGGTCCTACAATGAGCAGTTCTTC
few,13,TRBJ1-1,TRBV5-5,-,CACSLSSHTEAFF,TGTGCCTGCAGCCTATCTAGTCACACTGAAGCTTTCTTT
-,17,TRBJ1-2,TRBV7-9,-,CASSSLGRGGVSYGYTF,TGTGCCAGCAGCTCCCTCGGACGTGGGGGGGTCAGCTATGGCTACACCTTC
-,16,TRBJ1-2,TRBV27,TRBD1,CASGPTGGRRGYGYTF,TGTGCCAGCGGACCGACAGGGGGAAGAAGGGGCTATGGCTACACCTTC
-,14,TRBJ1-3,TRBV15,TRBD1,CATNAGTGGNTIYF,TGTGCCACCAATGCCGGGACAGGTGGAAACACCATATATTTT
once,17,TRBJ2-3,TRBV5-8,TRBD2,CASSSPGLSPPTDTQYF,TGTGCCAGCAGCTCACCGGGACTATCCCCGCCCACAGATACGCAGTATTTT
-,18,TRBJ2-2,TRBV29-1,TRBD2,CSVAFSGLVVGIPGELFF,TGCAGCGTTGCTTTTTCCGGACTAGTAGTTGGTATCCCCGGGGAGCTGTTTTTT